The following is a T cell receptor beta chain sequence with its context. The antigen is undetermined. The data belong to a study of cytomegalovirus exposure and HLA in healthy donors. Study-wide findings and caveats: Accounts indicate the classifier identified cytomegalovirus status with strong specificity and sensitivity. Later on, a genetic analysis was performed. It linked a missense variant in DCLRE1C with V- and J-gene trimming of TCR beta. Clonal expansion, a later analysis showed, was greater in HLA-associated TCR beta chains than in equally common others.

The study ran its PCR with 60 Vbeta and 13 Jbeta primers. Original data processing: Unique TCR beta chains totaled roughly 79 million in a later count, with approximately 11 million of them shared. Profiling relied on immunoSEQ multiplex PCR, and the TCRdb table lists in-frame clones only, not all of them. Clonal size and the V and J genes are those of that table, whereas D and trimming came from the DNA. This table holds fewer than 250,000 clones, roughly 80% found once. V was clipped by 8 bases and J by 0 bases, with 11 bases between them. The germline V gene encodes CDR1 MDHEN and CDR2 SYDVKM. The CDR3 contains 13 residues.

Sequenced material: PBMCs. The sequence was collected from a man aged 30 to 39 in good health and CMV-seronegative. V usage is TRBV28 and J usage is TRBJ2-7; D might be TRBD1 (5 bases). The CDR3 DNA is TGTGCCAGCGGGGCTTATAGCTCCTACGAGCAGTACTTC. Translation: CASGAYSSYEQYF.